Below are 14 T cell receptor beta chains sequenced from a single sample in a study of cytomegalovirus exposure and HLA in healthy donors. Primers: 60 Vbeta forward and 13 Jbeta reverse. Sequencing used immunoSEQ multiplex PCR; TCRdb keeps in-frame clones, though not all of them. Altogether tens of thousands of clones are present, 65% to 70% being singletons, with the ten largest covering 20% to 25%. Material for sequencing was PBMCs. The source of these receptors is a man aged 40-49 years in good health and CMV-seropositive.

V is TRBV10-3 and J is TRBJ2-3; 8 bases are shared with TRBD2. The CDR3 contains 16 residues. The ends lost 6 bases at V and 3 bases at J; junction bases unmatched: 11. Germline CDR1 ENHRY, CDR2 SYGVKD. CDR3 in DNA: TGTGCCATCAGCGCCGGGACTAGTCGAGGAACAGATACGCAGTATTTT. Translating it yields CAISAGTSRGTDTQYF.

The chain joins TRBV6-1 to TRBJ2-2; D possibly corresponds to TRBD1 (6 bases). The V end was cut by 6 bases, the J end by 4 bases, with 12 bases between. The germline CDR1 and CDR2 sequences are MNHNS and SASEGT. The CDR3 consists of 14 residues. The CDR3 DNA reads TGTGCCAGCAGGCCAGGGGATGGCACCGGGGAGCTGTTTTTT. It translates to CASRPGDGTGELFF.

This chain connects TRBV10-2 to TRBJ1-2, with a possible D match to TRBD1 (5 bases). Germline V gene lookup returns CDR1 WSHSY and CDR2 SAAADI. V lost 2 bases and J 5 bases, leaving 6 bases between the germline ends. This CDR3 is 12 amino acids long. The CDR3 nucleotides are TGCGCCAGCAGTGAGGGGGGGTATGGCTACACCTTC. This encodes CASSEGGYGYTF.

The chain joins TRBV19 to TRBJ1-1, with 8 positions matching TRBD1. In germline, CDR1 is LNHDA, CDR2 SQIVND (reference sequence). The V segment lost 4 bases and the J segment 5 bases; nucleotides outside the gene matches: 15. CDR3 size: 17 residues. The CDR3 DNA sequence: TGTGCCAGTAGTACGAGTCACATCAGGGGGCTTCGGACTGAAGCTTTCTTT. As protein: CASSTSHIRGLRTEAFF. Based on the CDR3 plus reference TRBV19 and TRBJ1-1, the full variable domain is DGGITQSPKYLFRKEGQNVTLSCEQNLNHDAMYWYRQDPGQGLRLIYYSQIVNDFQKGDIAEGYSVSREKKESFPLTVTSAQKNPTAFYLCASSTSHIRGLRTEAFFGQGTRLTVV.

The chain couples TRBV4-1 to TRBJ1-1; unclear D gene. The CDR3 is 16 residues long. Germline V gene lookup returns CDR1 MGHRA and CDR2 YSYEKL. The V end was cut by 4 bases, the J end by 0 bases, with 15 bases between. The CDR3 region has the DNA TGCGCCAGCAGCCTCCAAAGTCGGAGTATGAACACTGAAGCTTTCTTT. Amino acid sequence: CASSLQSRSMNTEAFF.

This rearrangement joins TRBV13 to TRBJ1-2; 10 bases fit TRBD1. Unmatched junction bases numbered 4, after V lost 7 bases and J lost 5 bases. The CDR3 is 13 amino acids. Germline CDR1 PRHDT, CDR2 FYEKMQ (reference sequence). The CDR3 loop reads CASTRTGGYGYTF. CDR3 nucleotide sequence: TGTGCCAGCACAAGGACAGGGGGTTATGGCTACACCTTC.

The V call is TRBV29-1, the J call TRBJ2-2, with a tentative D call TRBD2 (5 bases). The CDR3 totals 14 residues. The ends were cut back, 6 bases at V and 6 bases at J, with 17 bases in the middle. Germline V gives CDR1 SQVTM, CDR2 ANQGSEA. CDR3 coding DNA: TGCAGCGTCGAAACTTCAGGAGGTCCCGGGGAGCTGTTTTTT. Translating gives CSVETSGGPGELFF.

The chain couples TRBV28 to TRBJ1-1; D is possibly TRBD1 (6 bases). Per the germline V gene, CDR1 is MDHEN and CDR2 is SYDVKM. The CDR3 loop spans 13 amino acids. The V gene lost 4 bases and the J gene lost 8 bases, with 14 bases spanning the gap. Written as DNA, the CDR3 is TGTGCCAGCAGTTCGGTTGCAGGGGTGGAAGCTTTCTTT. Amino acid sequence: CASSSVAGVEAFF.

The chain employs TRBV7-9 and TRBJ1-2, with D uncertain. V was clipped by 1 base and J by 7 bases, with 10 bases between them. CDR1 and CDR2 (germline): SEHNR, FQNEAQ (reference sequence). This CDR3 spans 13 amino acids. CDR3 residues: CASSLGSGSGYTF. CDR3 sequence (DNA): TGTGCCAGCAGCTTAGGGTCAGGATCTGGCTACACCTTC.

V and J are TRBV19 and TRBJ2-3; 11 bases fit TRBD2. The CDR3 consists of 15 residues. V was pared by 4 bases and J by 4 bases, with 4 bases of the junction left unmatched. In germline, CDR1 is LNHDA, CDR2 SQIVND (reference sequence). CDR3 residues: CASSNSGGAPDTQYF. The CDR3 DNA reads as TGTGCCAGTAGTAATAGCGGGGGGGCCCCAGATACGCAGTATTTT.

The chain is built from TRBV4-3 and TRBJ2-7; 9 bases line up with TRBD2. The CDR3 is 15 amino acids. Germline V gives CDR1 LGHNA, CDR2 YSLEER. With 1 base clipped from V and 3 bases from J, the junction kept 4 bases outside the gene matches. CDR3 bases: TGCGCCAGCAGCCAAGGTAGCGGGGGAGGCTACGAGCAGTACTTC. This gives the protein CASSQGSGGGYEQYF.

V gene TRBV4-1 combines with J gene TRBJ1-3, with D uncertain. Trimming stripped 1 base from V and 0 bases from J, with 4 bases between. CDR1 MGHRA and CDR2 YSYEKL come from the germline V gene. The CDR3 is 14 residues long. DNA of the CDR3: TGCGCCAGCAGCCAAGTCAGCTCTGGAAACACCATATATTTT. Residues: CASSQVSSGNTIYF.

DNA of the CDR3: TGTGCCAGCAGTGATATTGGAGTGTCTGGGGCCAACGTCCTGACTTTC. This codes for CASSDIGVSGANVLTF. This chain connects TRBV6-1 to TRBJ2-6, with no clear D. Trimming cost V 3 bases and J 1 base, with 10 bases left between them. The CDR3 runs to 16 residues. Germline V lookup: CDR1 MNHNS, CDR2 SASEGT.

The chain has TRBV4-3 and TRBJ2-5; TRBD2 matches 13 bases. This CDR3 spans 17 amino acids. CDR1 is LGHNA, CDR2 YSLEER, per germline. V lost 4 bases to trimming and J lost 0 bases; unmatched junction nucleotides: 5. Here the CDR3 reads CASSLGLAGAYQETQYF. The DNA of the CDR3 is TGCGCCAGCAGCCTAGGACTAGCGGGAGCCTACCAAGAGACCCAGTACTTC.